The rows below give T cell receptor beta chains drawn from one sample of a study of T cell responses to AZD1222 COVID-19 vaccine. Clones were read by immunoSEQ multiplex PCR, and TCRdb kept only the in-frame ones, dropping some. The sample has fewer than 120,000 clones, around 93% seen once; the top ten hold over 6%. Sequences were derived from peripheral blood, sampled on day 0 of AZD1222 vaccination. These receptors originate from an adult in good health. Each CDR3 is given with its conserved first and last residue. D genes are given only for firm matches. Some rows have no size entry. The others give once, few or many, or a class for an expanded clone.

clone size,D gene,J gene,V gene,CDR3 DNA,CDR3 protein
NA,TRBD1,TRBJ1-4,TRBV5-1,TGCGCCAGCAGCCGCGCGGGACAGAATGAAAAACTGTTTTTT,CASSRAGQNEKLFF
NA,TRBD1,TRBJ2-3,TRBV5-1,TGCGCCAGCAGCCTGGGACAGGGGGCTAGTGATACGCAGTATTTT,CASSLGQGASDTQYF
NA,NA,TRBJ1-5,TRBV2,TGTGCCAGCAATGAGGGTATTCAGCCCCAGCATTTT,CASNEGIQPQHF
NA,TRBD1,TRBJ1-2,TRBV30,TGTGCCTGGAGAATTGGGGGGACAGGGGCGACCTATGGCTACACCTTC,CAWRIGGTGATYGYTF
NA,NA,TRBJ2-1,TRBV29-1,TGCAGCGTTGATCCCTTGAGCTACAATGAGCAGTTCTTC,CSVDPLSYNEQFF
NA,NA,TRBJ2-3,TRBV11-2,TGTGCCAGCAGCCCCAGACTAGGCGTCACAGATACGCAGTATTTT,CASSPRLGVTDTQYF
NA,NA,TRBJ1-4,TRBV25-1,TGTGCCAGCAGTGACCCGGGGTCTGGTGAAAAACTGTTTTTT,CASSDPGSGEKLFF
few,TRBD1,TRBJ1-2,TRBV5-5,TGTGCCAGCAGCTTGGTACAGGGGGGTAACTATGGCTACACCTTC,CASSLVQGGNYGYTF
NA,TRBD1,TRBJ2-7,TRBV6-5,TGTGCCAGCAGCCCAGGGGGCGCGGGATCCTACGAGCAGTACTTC,CASSPGGAGSYEQYF
NA,NA,TRBJ2-7,TRBV10-1,TGCGCCAGCGGCGGACCTATGGGGCGCGAGCAGTACTTC,CASGGPMGREQYF
NA,TRBD1,TRBJ2-7,TRBV7-8,TGTGCCAGCAGCTTAGCGGGACAGGGTGTAAGCGAGCAGTACTTC,CASSLAGQGVSEQYF
few,NA,TRBJ2-5,TRBV7-7,TGTGCCAGCAGCTTAGGGGCATTACCCCAAGAGACCCAGTACTTC,CASSLGALPQETQYF
NA,NA,TRBJ1-1,TRBV10-3,TGTGCCATCAGTGATATGGTCCCTGAAGCTTTCTTT,CAISDMVPEAFF
NA,NA,TRBJ1-4,TRBV5-5,TGTGCCAGCAGAGAACTGATAACTAATGAAAAACTGTTTTTT,CASRELITNEKLFF
NA,NA,TRBJ1-1,TRBV7-9,TGTGCCAGCAGCTCGATGGGGCCCGAAGCTTTCTTT,CASSSMGPEAFF
NA,NA,TRBJ1-2,TRBV11-3,TGTGCCAGCAGCTACGAGCCGAACTATGGCTACACCTTC,CASSYEPNYGYTF
NA,NA,TRBJ1-2,TRBV20-1,TGCAGGACAGCTAACTATGGCTACACCTTC,CRTANYGYTF
NA,NA,TRBJ1-5,TRBV4-1,TGCGCCAGCAGCCAAACTCGGGTCCGGGGCCCAAATCAGCCCCAGCATTTT,CASSQTRVRGPNQPQHF
NA,TRBD1,TRBJ1-5,TRBV6-5,TGTGCCAGCAGGGCGGACAGGCGCAATCAGCCCCAGCATTTT,CASRADRRNQPQHF
NA,TRBD2,TRBJ2-4,TRBV11-2,TGTGCCAGCAGCTTCAGCGGGGGGCGAGACATTCAGTACTTC,CASSFSGGRDIQYF
NA,NA,TRBJ1-2,TRBV2,TGTGCCAGCACTTTGGACAGCGCGCGGGGCTACACCTTC,CASTLDSARGYTF
once,NA,TRBJ2-7,TRBV28,TGTGCTTTGCGGGGGCCCGCCTACGAGCAGTACTTC,CALRGPAYEQYF
NA,NA,TRBJ2-3,TRBV11-3,TGTGCCAGCAGCCTACAGGGAACGCAGTATTTT,CASSLQGTQYF
NA,TRBD1,TRBJ1-4,TRBV28,TGTGCCAGCAGCAATACCGGGACAGTTAATGAAAAACTGTTTTTT,CASSNTGTVNEKLFF
once,TRBD2,TRBJ2-5,TRBV11-2,TGTGCCAGCAGCTTAGGGGGGGGAGCCTCCGGAGAGACCCAGTACTTC,CASSLGGGASGETQYF
once,NA,TRBJ1-2,TRBV5-6,TGTGCCAGCAGCTTGGTTCGGGCAGATTTATTTAACTATGGCTACACCTTC,CASSLVRADLFNYGYTF
once,TRBD2,TRBJ2-7,TRBV4-2,TGTGCCAGCAGCCAAGAACGAGCGGGGGCCGCCTACGAGCAGTACTTC,CASSQERAGAAYEQYF
NA,NA,TRBJ1-6,TRBV14,TGTGCCAGCAGCCAGGCAGGGTACGGCACCCTCCACTTT,CASSQAGYGTLHF
NA,NA,TRBJ2-6,TRBV11-3,TGTGCCAGCAGCCCCTGGGACCACTCTGGGGCCAACGTCCTGACTTTC,CASSPWDHSGANVLTF
NA,NA,TRBJ1-3,TRBV6-6,TGTGCCAGCAGTTACGAGGGTTATGGAAACACCATATATTTT,CASSYEGYGNTIYF
NA,TRBD2,TRBJ2-1,TRBV6-2/TRBV6-3,TGTGCCAGCAGTTACGGGGCGGGGGGCACAAGCTCCTACAATGAGCAGTTCTTC,CASSYGAGGTSSYNEQFF
NA,TRBD1,TRBJ2-2,TRBV3-1/TRBV3-2,TGTGCCAGCAGCCTACGGACAGGGACCGGGGAGCTGTTTTTT,CASSLRTGTGELFF
NA,NA,TRBJ2-6,TRBV30,TGTGCCTGGAGTGCGGGCTCTGGGGCCAACGTCCTGACTTTC,CAWSAGSGANVLTF
NA,NA,TRBJ2-7,TRBV7-3,TGTGCCAGCAGCTTATCCAGGGTCGGGTCCTACGAGCAGTACTTC,CASSLSRVGSYEQYF
NA,NA,TRBJ1-1,TRBV11-2,TGTGCCAGCAGCCCTGAAAGAACTGAAGCTTTCTTT,CASSPERTEAFF
NA,NA,TRBJ1-2,TRBV3-1/TRBV3-2,TGTGCCAGCAGCCAATCTCCTCATTCCGGCTACACCTTC,CASSQSPHSGYTF
NA,NA,TRBJ2-3,TRBV24-1,TGTGCCACCAGTGATACAGGTAGTGGCTCCACAGATACGCAGTATTTT,CATSDTGSGSTDTQYF
NA,TRBD1,TRBJ1-2,TRBV2,TGTGCCAGCACCGAGACAGGGGGCTATGGCTACACCTTC,CASTETGGYGYTF
NA,NA,TRBJ1-1,TRBV9,TGTGCCAGCAGCGGCACTGCCGAAGCTTTCTTT,CASSGTAEAFF
once,NA,TRBJ2-7,TRBV3-1/TRBV3-2,TGTGCCAGCAGCCAAGCGGCAACAGGCCAGTACTTC,CASSQAATGQYF
NA,TRBD1,TRBJ1-2,TRBV19,TGTGCCAGTAGCCCAGGGGGCGTCTATGGCTACACCTTC,CASSPGGVYGYTF
NA,NA,TRBJ1-2,TRBV18,TGTGCCAGCTCACCTCCCATAACAGGGACTTACTATGGCTACACCTTC,CASSPPITGTYYGYTF
NA,NA,TRBJ1-6,TRBV5-4,TGTGCCAGCAGGAAGAAAGGCGGTGATAATTCACCCCTCCACTTT,CASRKKGGDNSPLHF
NA,NA,TRBJ2-5,TRBV5-1,TGCGCCAGCAGCAACTCTCTACAAGAGACCCAGTACTTC,CASSNSLQETQYF
once,TRBD1,TRBJ1-3,TRBV18,TGTGCCAGCTCACCCCCCGGACAGGCCCTTAAATTTGGAAACACCATATATTTT,CASSPPGQALKFGNTIYF
once,TRBD1,TRBJ1-4,TRBV19,TGTGCCAGTAGTATATCCGGGACAGATAATGAAAAACTGTTTTTT,CASSISGTDNEKLFF
NA,TRBD1,TRBJ2-3,TRBV28,TGTGCCAGCAGGATGTTGGACAGGGAAACAGATACGCAGTATTTT,CASRMLDRETDTQYF
NA,TRBD1,TRBJ1-4,TRBV11-2,TGTGCCAGCAGCCATCCTGGTCCTCAGGGGGAGAGACTGTTTTTT,CASSHPGPQGERLFF
NA,TRBD1,TRBJ1-2,TRBV19,TGTGCCAGTAGTAGGGACAGGGGAATGAATGGCTACACCTTC,CASSRDRGMNGYTF
NA,TRBD1,TRBJ1-2,TRBV6-5,TGTGCCAGCAGGAGGACAGGGACCTATGGCTACACCTTC,CASRRTGTYGYTF